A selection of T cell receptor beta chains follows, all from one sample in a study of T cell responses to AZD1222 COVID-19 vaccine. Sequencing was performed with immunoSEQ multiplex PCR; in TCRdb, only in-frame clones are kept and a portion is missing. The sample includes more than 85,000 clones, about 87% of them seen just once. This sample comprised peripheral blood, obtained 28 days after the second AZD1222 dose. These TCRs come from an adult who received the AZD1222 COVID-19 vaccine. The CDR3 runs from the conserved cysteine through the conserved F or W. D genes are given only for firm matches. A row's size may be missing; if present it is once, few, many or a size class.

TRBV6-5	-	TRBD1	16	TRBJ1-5	CASSLLRTGGNQPQHF	TGTGCCAGCAGTTTGTTGAGGACAGGGGGAAACCAGCCCCAGCATTTT
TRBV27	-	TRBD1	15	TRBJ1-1	CASRSGQGALPEAFF	TGTGCCAGCAGATCAGGACAGGGGGCGCTCCCTGAAGCTTTCTTT
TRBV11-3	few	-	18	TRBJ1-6	CASSLDQGGSSYNSPLHF	TGTGCCAGCAGCTTAGATCAAGGGGGGAGCTCCTATAATTCACCCCTCCACTTT
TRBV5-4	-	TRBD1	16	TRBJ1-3	CASSPGQGISGNTIYF	TGTGCCAGCAGCCCGGGACAGGGGATCTCTGGAAACACCATATATTTT
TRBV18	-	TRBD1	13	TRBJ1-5	CASSPDRDQPQHF	TGTGCCAGCTCACCAGACAGGGATCAGCCCCAGCATTTT
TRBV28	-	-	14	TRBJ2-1	CASSPSGSYNEQFF	TGTGCCAGCAGTCCCAGCGGCTCCTACAATGAGCAGTTCTTC
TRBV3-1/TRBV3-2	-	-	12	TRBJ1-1	CASSQAISEAFF	TGTGCCAGCAGCCAAGCCATTTCCGAAGCTTTCTTT
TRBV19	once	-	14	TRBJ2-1	CASNTPLVDNEQFF	TGTGCCAGTAATACCCCTCTAGTTGACAATGAGCAGTTCTTC
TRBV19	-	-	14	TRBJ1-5	CASSISGVGQPQHF	TGTGCCAGTAGTATTTCAGGGGTGGGTCAGCCCCAGCATTTT
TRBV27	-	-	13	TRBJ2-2	CASSTVRNGELFF	TGTGCCAGCAGCACCGTGAGGAACGGGGAGCTGTTTTTT
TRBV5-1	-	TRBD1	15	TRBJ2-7	CASSLAKGQGYEQYF	TGCGCCAGCAGCTTGGCCAAGGGACAGGGGTACGAGCAGTACTTC
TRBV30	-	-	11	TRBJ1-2	CAWSVGYGYTF	TGTGCCTGGAGTGTGGGATATGGCTACACCTTC
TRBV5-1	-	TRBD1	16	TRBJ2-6	CASSLQGEPGANVLTF	TGCGCCAGCAGCTTGCAGGGGGAACCTGGGGCCAACGTCCTGACTTTC
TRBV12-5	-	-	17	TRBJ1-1	CASGFGRGISGRIEAFF	TGTGCTAGTGGTTTTGGTCGGGGCATCAGCGGTCGTATAGAAGCTTTCTTT
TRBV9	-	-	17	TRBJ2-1	CASSVVSRTSSYNEQFF	TGTGCCAGCAGCGTAGTAAGCAGGACCAGCTCCTACAATGAGCAGTTCTTC
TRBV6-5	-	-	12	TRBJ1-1	CASRTSDAEAFF	TGTGCCAGCAGGACCAGTGACGCTGAAGCTTTCTTT
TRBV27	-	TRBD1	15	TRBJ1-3	CASSPLGQRVNTIYF	TGTGCCAGCAGTCCACTGGGACAGCGGGTAAACACCATATATTTT